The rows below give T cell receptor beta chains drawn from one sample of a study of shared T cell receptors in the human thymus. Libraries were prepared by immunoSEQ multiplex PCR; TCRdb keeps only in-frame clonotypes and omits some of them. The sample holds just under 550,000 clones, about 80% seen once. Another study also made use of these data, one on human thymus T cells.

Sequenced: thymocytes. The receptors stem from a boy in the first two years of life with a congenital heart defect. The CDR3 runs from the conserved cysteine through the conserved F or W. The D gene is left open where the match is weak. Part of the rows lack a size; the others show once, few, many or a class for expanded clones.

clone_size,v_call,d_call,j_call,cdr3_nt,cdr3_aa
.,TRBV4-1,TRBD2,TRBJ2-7,TGCGCCAGCAGCCAAGATCGGAGCGGGAGCCTCGACGAGCAGTACTTC,CASSQDRSGSLDEQYF
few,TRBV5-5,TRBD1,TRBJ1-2,TGTGCCAGCAGCTTTAGGACAGGGACCTATGGCTACACCTTC,CASSFRTGTYGYTF
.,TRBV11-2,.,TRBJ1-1,TGTGCCAGCAGCTTCTTACCAGGGGTAGGGACTGAAGCTTTCTTT,CASSFLPGVGTEAFF
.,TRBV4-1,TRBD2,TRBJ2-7,TGCGCCAGCAGCCCAGATGGGTCGCTAGCGGGAGGAGCCTACGAGCAGTACTTC,CASSPDGSLAGGAYEQYF
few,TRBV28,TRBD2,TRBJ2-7,TGTGCCAGCACCCCGGCTAGCGGGGGGAGCTCCTACGAGCAGTACTTC,CASTPASGGSSYEQYF
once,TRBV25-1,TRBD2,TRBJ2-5,TGTGCCAGCAGTGAAGGGCCGAGACTAGCGGGGCAAGAGACCCAGTACTTC,CASSEGPRLAGQETQYF
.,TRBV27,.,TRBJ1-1,TGTGCCAGCAGTTCCAACAGGGATCGGGGGAACACTGAAGCTTTCTTT,CASSSNRDRGNTEAFF
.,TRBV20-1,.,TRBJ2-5,TGCAGTGCCTCCATGAGAGAGACCCAGTACTTC,CSASMRETQYF
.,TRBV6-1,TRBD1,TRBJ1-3,TGTGCCAGCCGCATATGGGACAGGGGTGGAAACACCATATATTTT,CASRIWDRGGNTIYF
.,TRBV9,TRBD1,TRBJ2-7,TGTGCCAGCAGCGCCCGGGACAGGAGTACCTACGAGCAGTACTTC,CASSARDRSTYEQYF
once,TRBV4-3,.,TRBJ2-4,TGCGCCAGCAGCCACTTTCGGGGCATTCAGTACTTC,CASSHFRGIQYF
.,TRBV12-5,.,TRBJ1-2,TGTGCTAGTGGTTTGATCGGGGTAAGCCCTGTTGTTTATGGCTACACCTTC,CASGLIGVSPVVYGYTF
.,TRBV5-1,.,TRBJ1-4,TGCGCCAGCAGCCCCTTCGAAGTAGGACAGCCAGAAGGTGATCTCGAAAAACTGTTTTTT,CASSPFEVGQPEGDLEKLFF
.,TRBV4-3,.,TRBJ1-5,TGCGCCAGCAGCCACCACCACAGGGCTGCCGATCAGCCCCAGCATTTT,CASSHHHRAADQPQHF
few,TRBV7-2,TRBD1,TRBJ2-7,TGTGCCAGCAGCTTAGGGGACAGGGATTCCTACGAGCAGTACTTC,CASSLGDRDSYEQYF
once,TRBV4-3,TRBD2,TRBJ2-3,TGCGCCAGCAGCCCCCTCGCTAGCGGGAGGGGGGCAGATACGCAGTATTTT,CASSPLASGRGADTQYF
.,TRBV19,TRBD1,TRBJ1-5,TGTGCCAGTAGGACACAGGGGGTAGGTCAGCCCCAGCATTTT,CASRTQGVGQPQHF
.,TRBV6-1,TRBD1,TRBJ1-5,TGTGCCAGCAGTAAAAGACAGGGGCTGAATCAGCCCCAGCATTTT,CASSKRQGLNQPQHF
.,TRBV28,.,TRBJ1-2,TGTGCCAGCAGTGCCCGGGGGGGGGTTATAAGGTATGGCTACACCTTC,CASSARGGVIRYGYTF
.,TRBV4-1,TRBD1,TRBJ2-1,TGCGCCAGCAGCCAACCGGGACAGAACTACAATGAGCAGTTCTTC,CASSQPGQNYNEQFF
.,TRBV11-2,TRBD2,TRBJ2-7,TGTGCCAGCACTAGCGGGAGGGCGGTTTCCGACGAGCAGTACTTC,CASTSGRAVSDEQYF
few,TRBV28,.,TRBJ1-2,TGTGCGGGGCAGGGTGTGAGGGGCTACACCTTC,CAGQGVRGYTF